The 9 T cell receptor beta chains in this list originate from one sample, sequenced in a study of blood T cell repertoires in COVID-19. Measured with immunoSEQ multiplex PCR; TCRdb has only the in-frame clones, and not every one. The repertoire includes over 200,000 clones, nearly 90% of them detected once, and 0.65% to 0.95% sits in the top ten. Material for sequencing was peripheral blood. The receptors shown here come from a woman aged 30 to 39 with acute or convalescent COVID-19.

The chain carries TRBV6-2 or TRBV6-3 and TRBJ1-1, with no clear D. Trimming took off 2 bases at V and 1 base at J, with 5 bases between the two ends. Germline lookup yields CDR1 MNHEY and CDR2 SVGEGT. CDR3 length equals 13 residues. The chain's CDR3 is CASSYTENTEAFF. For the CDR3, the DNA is TGTGCCAGCAGTTACACAGAGAACACTGAAGCTTTCTTT.

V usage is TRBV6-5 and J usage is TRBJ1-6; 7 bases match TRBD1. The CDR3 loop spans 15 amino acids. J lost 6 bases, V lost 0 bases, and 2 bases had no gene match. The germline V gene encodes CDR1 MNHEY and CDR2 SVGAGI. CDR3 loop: CASSYSTGANSPLHF. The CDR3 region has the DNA TGTGCCAGCAGTTACTCTACAGGGGCTAATTCACCCCTCCACTTT.

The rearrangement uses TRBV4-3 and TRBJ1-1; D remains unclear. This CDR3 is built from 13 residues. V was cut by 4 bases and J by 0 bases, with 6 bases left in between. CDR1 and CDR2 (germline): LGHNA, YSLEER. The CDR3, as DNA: TGCGCCAGCAGCCGAACAGTGAACACTGAAGCTTTCTTT. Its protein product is CASSRTVNTEAFF.

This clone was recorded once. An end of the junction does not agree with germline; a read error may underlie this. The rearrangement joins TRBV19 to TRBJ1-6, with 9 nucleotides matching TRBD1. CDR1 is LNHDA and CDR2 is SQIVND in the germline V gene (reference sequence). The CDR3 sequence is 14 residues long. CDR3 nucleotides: TGTGCCAGTAGGGGGACAGGGTATATTTCACCCCTCCACTTT. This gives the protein CASRGTGYISPLHF.

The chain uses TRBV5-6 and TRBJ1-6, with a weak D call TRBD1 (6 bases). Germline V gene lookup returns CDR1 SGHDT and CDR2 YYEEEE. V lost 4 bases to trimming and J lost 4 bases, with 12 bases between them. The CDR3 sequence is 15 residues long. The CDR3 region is CASSRKQGYNSPLHF. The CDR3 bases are TGTGCCAGCAGCCGAAAACAGGGATATAATTCACCCCTCCACTTT.

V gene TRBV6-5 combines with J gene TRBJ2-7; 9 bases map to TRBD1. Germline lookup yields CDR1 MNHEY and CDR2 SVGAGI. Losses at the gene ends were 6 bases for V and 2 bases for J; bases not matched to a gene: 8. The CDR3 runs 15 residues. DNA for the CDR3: TGTGCCAGCAGGGCCACAGGGGGCCCCACCTACGAGCAGTACTTC. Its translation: CASRATGGPTYEQYF.

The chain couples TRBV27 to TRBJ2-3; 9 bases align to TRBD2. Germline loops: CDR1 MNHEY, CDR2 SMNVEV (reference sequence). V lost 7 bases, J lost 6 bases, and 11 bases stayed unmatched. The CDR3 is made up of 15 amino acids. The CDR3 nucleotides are TGTGCCAGCAATCGGGCCCTAGCGGGAAGGGATACGCAGTATTTT. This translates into CASNRALAGRDTQYF.

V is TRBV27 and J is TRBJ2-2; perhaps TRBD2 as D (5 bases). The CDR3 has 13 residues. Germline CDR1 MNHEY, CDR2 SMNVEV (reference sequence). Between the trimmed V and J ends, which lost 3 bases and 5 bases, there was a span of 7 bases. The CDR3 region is CASSFPGTGELFF. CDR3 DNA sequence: TGTGCCAGCAGTTTCCCGGGAACCGGGGAGCTGTTTTTT.

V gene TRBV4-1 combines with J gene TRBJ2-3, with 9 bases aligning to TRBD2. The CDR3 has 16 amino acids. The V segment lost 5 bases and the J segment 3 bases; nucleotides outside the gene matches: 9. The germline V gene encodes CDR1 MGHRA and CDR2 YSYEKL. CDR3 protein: CASSALGREGTDTQYF. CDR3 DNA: TGCGCCAGCAGCGCCCTGGGGCGGGAGGGTACAGATACGCAGTATTTT.